This TCR beta chain was identified in a study of OX40 agonist ivuxolimab in advanced cancers. Sampling of blood occurred at baseline, cycle 4 day 1, and cycle 7 day 1. Assay used: immunoSEQ multiplex PCR; TCRdb lists only in-frame clones, some missing. The repertoire holds about 130,000 clones, with 80% to 95% as singletons. This receptor was identified in an adult with an advanced solid tumor such as melanoma, head and neck, liver or kidney cancer. Sample: CD4+ or CD8+ T cells sorted from blood, taken in a trial of the OX40 agonist ivuxolimab.

CDR3 sequence reads: CASSLALPRGTEAFF. The CDR3 DNA sequence: TGTGCCAGCAGTTTGGCCCTCCCAAGAGGCACTGAAGCTTTCTTT. The chain combines TRBV2 with TRBJ1-1; no definite D call. CDR3 length: 15 residues. Germline values: CDR1 SNHLY, CDR2 FYNNEI. Trimming took 5 bases from V and 4 from J, leaving 17 bases between them.